This entry concerns a single T cell receptor (beta chain). The antigen remains undetermined. PCR employed 60 Vbeta and 13 Jbeta primers. Method: immunoSEQ multiplex PCR; TCRdb's copy keeps in-frame clones and lacks some. The data show hundreds of thousands of clones, about 75% seen once. The CDR3 totals 17 residues. The germline CDR1 and CDR2 sequences are GTSNPN and SVGIG (reference sequence). V lost 2 bases to trimming and J lost 8 bases, with 24 bases between them. This record comes from a study of cytomegalovirus exposure and HLA in healthy donors. General study findings and limits: Later genetic work tied a missense DCLRE1C variant to beta-chain V and J trimming. Several V segments, TRBV6-2 and TRBV6-3 among them, could not be told apart and were dropped. Later analysis suggested links between common viral pathogens and several top significant clusters.

The chain uses TRBV30 and TRBJ1-4, with D perhaps TRBD1 (5 bases). This sequence originates from a woman aged 25-40 years in good health and CMV-seronegative. The source material was PBMCs. The CDR3: CAWSSDSWGLLREKLFF. The CDR3 nucleotides are TGTGCCTGGAGTTCCGACAGTTGGGGTCTCCTTAGGGAAAAACTGTTTTTT.